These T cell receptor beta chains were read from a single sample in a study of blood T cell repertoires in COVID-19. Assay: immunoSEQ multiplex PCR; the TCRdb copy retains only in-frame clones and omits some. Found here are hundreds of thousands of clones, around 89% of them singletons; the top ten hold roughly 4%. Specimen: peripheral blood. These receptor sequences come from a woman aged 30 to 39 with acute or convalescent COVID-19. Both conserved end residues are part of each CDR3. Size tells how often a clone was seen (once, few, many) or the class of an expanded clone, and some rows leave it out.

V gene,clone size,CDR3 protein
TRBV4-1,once,CASSQEGGVSSYEQYF
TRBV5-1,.,CASSLEQGPAGELFF
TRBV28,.,CASRAGFEQYF
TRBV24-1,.,CATSAEGYGYTF
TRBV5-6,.,CASSLVLASTDTQYF
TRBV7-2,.,CASSLGPPGGNYNEQFF
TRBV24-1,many,CATSDSRQGPINSPLHF
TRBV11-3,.,CASSPRTAPTYEQYF
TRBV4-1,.,CASSQERTVPMYEQYF
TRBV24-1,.,CATSDSGAANTGELFF
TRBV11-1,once,CASSSFRDRATDTQYF